Reported below is one TCR beta chain. Germline V lookup: CDR1 LNHNV, CDR2 YYDKDF (reference sequence). The CDR3 sequence is 13 residues long. The J segment lost 7 bases and the V segment lost 1 base, leaving 4 bases of the junction unmatched. This sample is drawn from a study of T cell changes during pregnancy in multiple sclerosis. Sequencing used immunoSEQ multiplex PCR; TCRdb keeps in-frame clones, though not all of them. This sample has more than 35,000 clones, with under 95% found just once. This material consisted of CD4+ T cells from peripheral blood mononuclear cells, taken in the third trimester of pregnancy. This sequence was found in a female donor in good health, enrolled as a control in a pregnancy study. The chain uses TRBV15 and TRBJ2-7; 7 bases agree with TRBD2. The CDR3 DNA is TGTGCCACCAGCAGAGTGGGGGAGGGTGAGCAGTACTTC. Translated, it gives CATSRVGEGEQYF.